Listed here are 32 T cell receptor beta chains from one sample, sequenced in a study of vaccination effects on CD4 cells after COVID-19. A roughly ten-day culture period preceded the isolation of CD4+ T cells. No antigen has been assigned to these receptors. Data came from immunoSEQ multiplex PCR; TCRdb stores just in-frame clones and leaves some out. The top ten clones hold roughly 25% of a sample with approximately 60,000 clones, under 85% of them seen once. The input for sequencing was CD4+ T cells from PBMCs cultured without peptide, taken before COVID-19 vaccination. The source is a human donor who had a prior SARS-CoV-2 infection.

The chain recombines TRBV6-5 with TRBJ2-7, with 10 nucleotides matching TRBD2. V dropped 4 bases and J dropped 1; count of bases not matched to a gene: 4. CDR3 size: 15 residues. The germline V gene has CDR1 MNHEY and CDR2 SVGAGI. The CDR3 DNA sequence: TGTGCCAGCAGTTTTCTAGCGGGAGCTTCCTACGAGCAGTACTTC. This sequence encodes CASSFLAGASYEQYF.

J is TRBJ2-7 and V is TRBV19; D remains unclear. Germline V gene lookup returns CDR1 LNHDA and CDR2 SQIVND (reference sequence). The ends were cut back, 5 bases at V and 0 bases at J, with 11 bases in the middle. There are 14 residues in the CDR3. This chain's CDR3 is CASSVLGNSYEQYF. The CDR3 DNA sequence: TGTGCCAGTAGTGTTCTGGGGAACTCCTACGAGCAGTACTTC.

The J gene is TRBJ2-1, the V gene TRBV6-5; no clear D gene. Germline CDR1 reads MNHEY; CDR2 reads SVGAGI. The V gene lost 4 bases and the J gene lost 4 bases, with 14 bases spanning the gap. The CDR3 runs to 15 residues. CDR3 sequence reads: CASSFSPTDYNEQFF. CDR3 sequence (DNA): TGTGCCAGCAGTTTCTCCCCGACGGATTACAATGAGCAGTTCTTC.

Ten or more counts support this clone. The chain couples TRBV4-1 to TRBJ2-3; 9 positions match TRBD1. Germline lookup yields CDR1 MGHRA and CDR2 YSYEKL. The J segment lost 3 bases and the V segment lost 3 bases, leaving 7 bases of the junction unmatched. The CDR3 has 16 residues. In nucleotides, the CDR3 is TGCGCCAGCAGCCAGATGTGGGGGACAGGGACAGATACGCAGTATTTT. This gives the protein CASSQMWGTGTDTQYF.

J is TRBJ2-7 and V is TRBV11-2, with 9 positions matching TRBD2. The CDR3 loop spans 15 amino acids. Germline CDR1 and CDR2: SGHAT and FQNNGV. With 2 bases clipped from V and 6 bases from J, the junction kept 8 bases outside the gene matches. This CDR3 is CASSLLVLAGSEQYF. For the CDR3, the DNA is TGTGCCAGCAGCTTATTAGTCCTAGCGGGGAGCGAGCAGTACTTC.

This clone has just one count. An end of the junction does not agree with germline; a read error may underlie this. The V call is TRBV7-6, the J call TRBJ2-7; 10 positions match TRBD2. The CDR3 sequence is 11 residues long. The germline gives CDR1 SGHVS, CDR2 FNYEAQ. The CDR3 sequence: CASSPGTSVHF. The CDR3 DNA reads as TGTGCCAGCAGCCCCGGGACTAGCGTTCACTTC. The whole variable domain, remainder taken from reference TRBV7-6 and TRBJ2-7, is GAGVSQSPRYKVTKRGQDVALRCDPISGHVSLYWYRQALGQGPEFLTYFNYEAQQDKSGLPNDRFSAERPEGSISTLTIQRTEQRDSAMYRCASSPGTSVHFGPGTRLTVT.

This clone was seen only a few times. The rearrangement joins TRBV7-9 to TRBJ2-1, with 15 positions matching TRBD2. The CDR3 has 16 amino acids. V was pared by 5 bases and J by 9 bases, with 8 bases of the junction left unmatched. Germline loops: CDR1 SEHNR, CDR2 FQNEAQ (reference sequence). CDR3 region: CASSTRTSGRAGEQFF. Written as DNA, the CDR3 is TGTGCCAGCAGCACCAGGACTAGCGGGAGGGCCGGTGAGCAGTTCTTC.

The J gene is TRBJ2-1, the V gene TRBV18; D uncertain. Trimming cost V 3 bases and J 8 bases, with 17 bases left between them. Per germline, CDR1 KGHSH and CDR2 LQKENI. The CDR3 loop spans 15 amino acids. The DNA of the CDR3 is TGTGCCAGCTCACCGGGTGGAACTATGATGGATGAGCAGTTCTTC. Its protein is CASSPGGTMMDEQFF.

The rearrangement joins TRBV6-5 to TRBJ1-4, with D possibly matching TRBD1 (5 bases). Germline V gene sequence: CDR1 MNHEY, CDR2 SVGAGI. V was pared by 2 bases and J by 8 bases, with 15 bases between. The CDR3 spans 15 residues. The chain's CDR3 is CASSYRGTPGEKLFF. The CDR3 DNA reads TGTGCCAGCAGTTACCGCGGGACCCCTGGAGAAAAACTGTTTTTT.

This clone appeared a few times. The CDR3 DNA sequence: TGTGCCAGCAGTGAAATGCGGGTTGGCACCGGGGAGCTGTTTTTT. This gives the protein CASSEMRVGTGELFF. This chain joins TRBV2 and TRBJ2-2; D might be TRBD2 (5 bases). The CDR3 runs 15 residues. Trimming stripped 2 bases from V and 4 bases from J, with 11 bases between. Looked up from germline, CDR1 is SNHLY and CDR2 is FYNNEI.

The gene calls are TRBV5-1 and TRBJ2-7, with 8 bases identical to TRBD2. This CDR3 contains 15 residues. Germline CDR1 reads SGHRS; CDR2 reads YFSETQ. The V and J ends lost 0 bases and 1 base, in that order; junction bases with no gene match: 3. Here the CDR3 DNA reads TGCGCCAGCAGCTTGGGCACTAGCGGATCCTACGAGCAGTACTTC. Encoded protein: CASSLGTSGSYEQYF.

The rearrangement uses TRBV10-3 and TRBJ2-5, with 9 nucleotides matching TRBD1. Trimming removed 4 bases from V and 2 bases from J; junction bases left unmatched: 5. CDR3 length: 15 residues. In germline, CDR1 is ENHRY, CDR2 SYGVKD. CDR3 bases: TGTGCCATCAGTGGGACAGGGGCACAACAAGAGACCCAGTACTTC. Its protein product is CAISGTGAQQETQYF.

The chain couples TRBV7-8 to TRBJ2-3; D possibly uses TRBD1 or TRBD2 (6 bases each). Germline loops: CDR1 SGHVS, CDR2 FQNEAQ. The CDR3 contains 14 residues. Trimming removed 6 bases at V and 6 bases at J, with 16 bases between. The CDR3 here is CASRIGGFEDTQYF. The CDR3, as DNA: TGTGCCAGCAGGATAGGGGGGTTTGAGGATACGCAGTATTTT.

This clone was picked up many times. The sample has other DNA sequences that encode this CDR3 too. The chain couples TRBV6-5 to TRBJ2-5; perhaps TRBD1 as D (6 bases). CDR3 length equals 15 residues. The V end was cut by 0 bases, the J end by 4 bases, with 12 bases between. CDR1 and CDR2 (germline): MNHEY, SVGAGI. CDR3 protein: CASSYSTGNRETQYF. The CDR3 bases are TGTGCCAGCAGTTACTCAACAGGGAACCGAGAGACCCAGTACTTC.

J is TRBJ1-1 and V is TRBV29-1, with D unclear. The CDR3 runs 13 residues. Trimming left V 8 bases short and J 3 bases short, with 16 bases between. The germline V gene encodes CDR1 SQVTM and CDR2 ANQGSEA. The CDR3 bases are TGCAGCAGCCGTGACATGCCCGACACTGAAGCTTTCTTT. Residues: CSSRDMPDTEAFF.

This chain uses TRBV2 with TRBJ1-1; D perhaps matches TRBD1 (5 bases). Germline V gene data show CDR1 as SNHLY and CDR2 as FYNNEI. CDR3 size: 14 residues. Trimming removed 1 base at V and 5 bases at J, with 11 bases between. Here the CDR3 DNA reads TGTGCCAGCAGTGAAGTGGGGGAGTGGACTGAAGCTTTCTTT. As protein: CASSEVGEWTEAFF.

V is TRBV24-1 and J is TRBJ2-3; TRBD1 matches at 8 bases. The CDR3 loop spans 15 amino acids. CDR1 is KGHDR and CDR2 is SFDVKD in the germline V gene. V gave up 2 bases and J gave up 5 bases; unmatched junction bases: 5. CDR3 sequence reads: CATSDSLDRGDTQYF. CDR3 DNA sequence: TGTGCCACCAGTGATTCCCTCGACAGGGGAGATACGCAGTATTTT.

The chain is built from TRBV12-5 and TRBJ1-4; D remains unclear. This CDR3 spans 13 amino acids. V was shortened by 6 bases and J by 5 bases, with 10 bases between the two germline ends. CDR1 and CDR2 from the germline V gene are LGHNT and FRNRAP. CDR3 in DNA: TGTGCTAGTGGAAAGGACCTGAATGAAAAACTGTTTTTT. As protein: CASGKDLNEKLFF. Combining the CDR3 with reference TRBV12-5 and TRBJ1-4 gives the whole variable domain DARVTQTPRHKVTEMGQEVTMRCQPILGHNTVFWYRQTMMQGLELLAYFRNRAPLDDSGMPKDRFSAEMPDATLATLKIQPSEPRDSAVYFCASGKDLNEKLFFGSGTQLSVL.

V usage is TRBV6-4 and J usage is TRBJ2-1, with 13 bases lining up with TRBD2. V shed 6 bases and J 10 bases; nucleotides not matched to a gene: 12. This CDR3 contains 16 residues. Germline V gene lookup returns CDR1 MRHNA and CDR2 SNTAGT. In DNA, the CDR3 is TGTGCCAGCAGCCGACTAGCGGGAGGCCTGGGGGGGGAGCAGTTCTTC. This translates into CASSRLAGGLGGEQFF.

The chain combines TRBV5-1 with TRBJ1-2, with TRBD1 identical over 7 bases. The V gene's germline CDR1 is SGHRS and CDR2 YFSETQ. V was pared by 1 base and J by 7 bases, with 4 bases of the junction left unmatched. This CDR3 spans 13 amino acids. The DNA for the CDR3 is TGCGCCAGCAGCTTGACAGGGGTGTCTGGCTACACCTTC. It translates to CASSLTGVSGYTF.

The genes are TRBV13 and TRBJ2-2, with 14 bases fitting TRBD2. This CDR3 contains 19 residues. Germline assignment: CDR1 PRHDT and CDR2 FYEKMQ (reference sequence). J gave up 3 bases and V 4 bases, and 10 bases lay outside the gene matches. Here the CDR3 reads CASSSTRRTSGGYTGELFF. Written as DNA, the CDR3 is TGTGCCAGCAGCTCTACGAGGCGGACTAGCGGGGGGTACACCGGGGAGCTGTTTTTT.

The chain recombines TRBV12-3 or TRBV12-4 with TRBJ2-1, with D possibly TRBD2 on 6 matching bases. This CDR3 has 13 residues. Trimming took off 7 bases at V and 9 bases at J, with 16 bases between the two ends. CDR3 sequence: CASNLGGLGEQFF. The CDR3 DNA is TGTGCCAGCAATTTGGGGGGACTGGGTGAGCAGTTCTTC.

J is TRBJ1-4 and V is TRBV7-2; TRBD1 agrees at 8 bases. J gave up 8 bases and V 3 bases, and 8 bases lay outside the gene matches. The CDR3 totals 15 residues. CDR1 and CDR2 from the germline V gene are SGHTA and FQGNSA. The CDR3 DNA follows: TGTGCCAGCAGCTTCCTCCCAGGGGGCGACGAAAAACTGTTTTTT. It encodes CASSFLPGGDEKLFF.

The chain employs TRBV25-1 and TRBJ2-3, with 10 bases that match TRBD2. CDR1 MGHDK and CDR2 SYGVNS come from the germline V gene. CDR3 size: 16 residues. V shed 5 bases, J shed 4 bases, and the junction held 9 bases outside the gene matches. This CDR3 is CASSYPSGRTPDTQYF. The CDR3 coding sequence is TGTGCCAGCAGTTACCCTAGCGGGAGAACCCCAGATACGCAGTATTTT.

About this clone itself: Mismatch with germline at one junction end may stem from a read error. This chain uses TRBV4-2 with TRBJ2-7; 11 bases are a match to TRBD2. The germline V gene has CDR1 LGHNA and CDR2 YNFKEQ. This CDR3 has 14 amino acids. The CDR3 sequence is CASSQETSGGLFSF. The CDR3, as DNA: TGTGCCAGCAGCCAAGAAACTAGCGGGGGCCTCTTTAGCTTC.

The genes are TRBV6-5 and TRBJ1-1; TRBD1 matches at 8 bases. The V and J ends lost 2 bases and 11 bases, in that order; junction bases with no gene match: 7. The CDR3 has 13 amino acids. Germline assignment: CDR1 MNHEY and CDR2 SVGAGI. In DNA, the CDR3 is TGTGCCAGCAGTTACGGGGCAGGGGGCCGGGCTTTCTTT. Amino acid sequence: CASSYGAGGRAFF.

The V call is TRBV3-1 (or the pseudogene TRBV3-2), the J call TRBJ2-5; 10 nucleotides match TRBD2. Germline V gives CDR1 LGHDT, CDR2 YNNKEL (reference sequence). V shed 3 bases and J 3 bases; nucleotides not matched to a gene: 4. This CDR3 contains 15 residues. The CDR3: CASSQSGGAEETQYF. The DNA of the CDR3 is TGTGCCAGCAGCCAGAGCGGGGGGGCAGAAGAGACCCAGTACTTC.

This clone was seen a single time. This chain connects TRBV6-5 to TRBJ2-7; TRBD1 agrees at 7 bases. V shed 6 bases and J 4 bases; nucleotides not matched to a gene: 12. Germline V CDR1 and CDR2: MNHEY, SVGAGI. The CDR3 length is 15 residues. The chain's CDR3 is CASSQTPRQGYEQYF. DNA for the CDR3: TGTGCCAGCAGCCAAACCCCTCGACAGGGTTACGAGCAGTACTTC.

This sequence joins TRBV29-1 and TRBJ2-6; D call uncertain. The germline V gene has CDR1 SQVTM and CDR2 ANQGSEA. The V end was cut by 6 bases, the J end by 1 base, with 4 bases between. The CDR3 runs to 12 residues. Written as DNA, the CDR3 is TGCAGCGTCCGATCTGGGGCCAACGTCCTGACTTTC. It translates to CSVRSGANVLTF.

This chain joins TRBV3-1 (or the pseudogene TRBV3-2) and TRBJ1-2; 8 nucleotides line up with TRBD1. This CDR3 contains 14 residues. V shed 4 bases and J 5 bases; nucleotides not matched to a gene: 6. The V gene's germline CDR1 is LGHDT and CDR2 YNNKEL (reference sequence). Written as DNA, the CDR3 is TGTGCCAGCAGCCGGAGCGACAGGGGATATGGCTACACCTTC. Its protein is CASSRSDRGYGYTF.

The genes are TRBV7-8 and TRBJ1-1; the D gene is possibly TRBD1 (5 bases). Germline V CDR1 and CDR2: SGHVS, FQNEAQ. The germline V and J ends were trimmed by 5 bases and 3 bases, with 13 bases remaining between them. The length of the CDR3 is 14 residues. The CDR3 loop reads CASSRGGSDTEAFF. CDR3 bases: TGTGCCAGCAGCCGCGGGGGGTCGGACACTGAAGCTTTCTTT.

This clone was observed a handful of times. The chain links TRBV7-2 to TRBJ2-1; a weak D match, TRBD2 (6 bases). CDR3 length: 17 amino acids. V gave up 6 bases and J gave up 4 bases, with 22 bases separating them. The V gene's germline CDR1 is SGHTA and CDR2 FQGNSA. The DNA of the CDR3 is TGTGCCAGCAGGAACCTTTGGCGGGGCAGGCTTTACAATGAGCAGTTCTTC. Protein product: CASRNLWRGRLYNEQFF.